What follows are 23 T cell receptor beta chains derived from one specimen sequenced in a study of blood T cells in healthy people across ages. For the second PCR, which ran for 7 to 11 cycles, a sample-barcoded 5' primer and a J-beta primer mix were used. TCRdb redid the calling of the 5' RACE reads with MiXCR, one entry per CDR3 protein. The sample includes over 1,500,000 distinct CDR3 sequences, roughly 50% of them seen just once. Sequencing was done on a sample of blood. Every receptor here comes from a middle-aged woman in good health.

The chain is built from TRBV20-1 and TRBJ2-5; no clear D. This CDR3 region has 12 residues. Germline V gene lookup returns CDR1 DFQATT and CDR2 SNEGSKA (reference sequence). Here the CDR3 DNA reads TGCAGGGCCAACAAGTACCAAGAGACCCAGTACTTC. It yields the protein CRANKYQETQYF.

There are a few counts of this clonotype. The rearrangement uses TRBV7-2 and TRBJ2-4, with 11 bases that match TRBD2. The DNA matches TRBJ2-5 better at its end, which makes the J call doubtful. The germline CDR1 and CDR2 sequences are SGHTA and FQGNSA. CDR3 length: 17 amino acids. The CDR3 spells CASSLEGTSGLQETQYF. The CDR3 DNA reads as TGTGCCAGCAGCTTGGAGGGGACTAGCGGATTACAAGAGACCCAGTACTTC.

V is TRBV6-6 and J is TRBJ2-3, with 8 nucleotides matching TRBD2. CDR1 and CDR2 (germline): MNHNY, SVGAGI (reference sequence). The CDR3 contains 15 residues. The junction had 14 bases not matched to a gene; V was cut back by 7 bases and J by 8 bases. CDR3 protein: CASTLGSGVSGTQYF. The CDR3 region has the DNA TGTGCCAGCACTTTAGGTAGCGGGGTCTCAGGTACGCAGTATTTT.

This clonotype has more than one count but fewer than ten. This rearrangement joins TRBV6-4 to TRBJ1-2; possibly TRBD1 for D (6 bases). Germline V gene lookup returns CDR1 MRHNA and CDR2 SNTAGT. This CDR3 has 14 amino acids. V lost 6 bases and J 5 bases, leaving 16 bases between the germline ends. The CDR3 protein is CASRDLDSPYGYTF. Written as DNA, the CDR3 is TGTGCCAGCAGGGACCTGGACAGCCCATATGGCTACACCTTC.

J is TRBJ1-1 and V is TRBV10-3; D perhaps matches TRBD1 (5 bases). The CDR3 runs to 16 residues. V lost 10 bases, J lost 1 base, and 22 bases lay in between. The germline V gene has CDR1 ENHRY and CDR2 SYGVKD. CDR3 protein: CASRRDAQSWNTEAFF. The CDR3 nucleotides are TGTGCCAGCCGGAGGGACGCGCAATCCTGGAACACTGAAGCTTTCTTT.

This chain connects TRBV2 to TRBJ2-1; TRBD2 agrees at 10 bases. CDR1 is SNHLY and CDR2 is FYNNEI in the germline V gene. Trimming at V came to 4 bases and at J to 4 bases, leaving 4 bases not matched to a gene. CDR3 length: 15 amino acids. CDR3 coding DNA: TGTGCCAGCAGTGGTTTTAGCGGGGGGTACAATGAGCAGTTCTTC. Its protein is CASSGFSGGYNEQFF.

For the CDR3, the DNA is TGTGCCAGCAGCCGAAAAGGCTGGCAGGGGACCAAAAACATTCAGTACTTC. Translating gives CASSRKGWQGTKNIQYF. This chain links TRBV3-1 with TRBJ2-4, with D tentatively TRBD1 (6 bases). This CDR3 comprises 17 residues. CDR1 and CDR2 (germline): LGHDT, YNNKEL (reference sequence). V gave up 4 bases and J gave up 2 bases, with 18 bases separating them.

A remark on this clonotype: One end of the junction fails to match germline, which may point to a read error. The V call is TRBV7-9, the J call TRBJ2-5; TRBD1 is a possible D gene (7 bases). The CDR3 covers 15 residues. Germline CDR1 is SEHNR and CDR2 is FQNEAQ (reference sequence). The CDR3 sequence is CTSSFGGGERETQYF. In DNA form, the CDR3 reads TGTACCAGCAGCTTCGGAGGGGGCGAGAGGGAGACCCAGTACTTC. Complete variable domain (other parts from reference TRBV7-9 and TRBJ2-5): DTGVSQNPRHKITKRGQNVTFRCDPISEHNRLYWYRQTLGQGPEFLTYFQNEAQLEKSRLLSDRFSAERPKGSFSTLEIQRTEQGDSAMYLCTSSFGGGERETQYFGPGTRLLVL.

This clonotype was observed a single time. V gene TRBV3-1 combines with J gene TRBJ2-3, with no clear D. Trimming left V 2 bases short and J 0 bases short, with 6 bases between. The length of the CDR3 is 14 residues. Germline CDR1 reads LGHDT; CDR2 reads YNNKEL (reference sequence). As DNA, the CDR3 is TGTGCCAGCAGCCAACGGAAGAGCACAGATACGCAGTATTTT. It yields the protein CASSQRKSTDTQYF.

This clonotype showed up just a few times. J is TRBJ2-1 and V is TRBV4-2, with a tentative D call TRBD2 (5 bases). Germline V CDR1 and CDR2: LGHNA, YNFKEQ. The CDR3 runs 13 residues. V gave up 1 base and J gave up 8 bases, with 9 bases separating them. CDR3 protein: CASSQGSVDEQFF. Here the CDR3 DNA reads TGTGCCAGCAGCCAAGGTAGCGTTGATGAGCAGTTCTTC.

CDR3 amino acids: CATSTAAGGVDEQFF. The CDR3 bases are TGTGCCACCAGCACCGCGGCGGGGGGTGTGGATGAGCAGTTCTTC. The chain carries TRBV15 and TRBJ2-1; 8 bases map to TRBD2. V trimming: 4 bases; J trimming: 8 bases; junction bases outside the gene matches: 10. The CDR3 is made up of 15 amino acids. Germline CDR1 reads LNHNV; CDR2 reads YYDKDF (reference sequence).

The rearrangement uses TRBV10-2 and TRBJ2-7; D not certain. The germline V and J ends were trimmed by 3 bases and 3 bases, with 9 bases remaining between them. This CDR3 has 13 residues. Looked up from germline, CDR1 is WSHSY and CDR2 is SAAADI. CDR3 DNA sequence: TGCGCCAGCAGTGAATTTGAGCGCTACGAGCAGTACTTC. The encoded protein is CASSEFERYEQYF.

The chain couples TRBV6-2 or TRBV6-3 to TRBJ2-3; D remains ambiguous. V gave up 7 bases and J gave up 0 bases, with 8 bases separating them. This CDR3 spans 13 amino acids. Germline V CDR1 and CDR2: MNHEY, SVGEGT. The CDR3 spells CASTMDSTDTQYF. The CDR3 DNA follows: TGTGCCAGCACCATGGACAGCACAGATACGCAGTATTTT.

This clonotype was seen just once. The chain links TRBV6-2 or TRBV6-3 to TRBJ1-2; D uncertain. V lost 5 bases and J 7 bases, leaving 23 bases between the germline ends. This CDR3 spans 16 amino acids. Germline V gives CDR1 MNHEY, CDR2 SVGEGT. The chain's CDR3 is CASSNNRASLLGGYTF. The CDR3 nucleotides read TGTGCCAGCAGTAACAACCGGGCCTCCCTTTTGGGTGGCTACACCTTC.

The rearrangement uses TRBV6-6 and TRBJ2-2, with TRBD2 matching 8 bases. With 5 bases clipped from V and 6 bases from J, the junction kept 5 bases outside the gene matches. The CDR3 is 14 amino acids. The germline V gene encodes CDR1 MNHNY and CDR2 SVGAGI (reference sequence). CDR3 amino acids: CASSDTGGAGELFF. In DNA, the CDR3 is TGTGCCAGCAGTGATACGGGGGGGGCCGGGGAGCTGTTTTTT.

This clonotype has more than one count but fewer than ten. This chain uses TRBV7-3 with TRBJ2-6, with 8 bases fitting TRBD1. This CDR3 comprises 18 residues. Trimming at V came to 3 bases and at J to 4 bases, leaving 11 bases not matched to a gene. Germline loops: CDR1 SGHTA, CDR2 FQGTGA. The DNA of the CDR3 is TGTGCCAGCAGCTTCCGGGACAGGCGGTCGGGAGGGGCCAACGTCCTGACTTTC. Residues: CASSFRDRRSGGANVLTF.

The chain employs TRBV12-3 or TRBV12-4 and TRBJ2-1, with 9 bases that match TRBD1. The trim removed 6 bases at V and 3 bases at J, leaving 6 bases unmatched. The CDR3 covers 15 residues. CDR3 region: CASRGDRVGYNEQFF. The CDR3 DNA reads as TGTGCCAGCAGGGGGGACAGGGTCGGCTACAATGAGCAGTTCTTC.

Only one count was recorded for this clonotype. This chain links TRBV5-1 with TRBJ2-2; the D is unclear. Germline-derived CDR1 and CDR2 are SGHRS and YFSETQ. V was shortened by 5 bases and J by 2 bases, with 13 bases between the two germline ends. The CDR3 covers 15 residues. In DNA form, the CDR3 reads TGCGCCAGCAGTATGGCACTTTCCAACACCGGGGAGCTGTTTTTT. Amino acid sequence: CASSMALSNTGELFF.

This clonotype showed up just a few times. The rearrangement joins TRBV4-2 to TRBJ2-1; 9 bases match TRBD2. Trimming removed 0 bases from V and 7 bases from J; junction bases left unmatched: 7. Germline V gene data show CDR1 as LGHNA and CDR2 as YNFKEQ. The CDR3 extends over 16 amino acids. CDR3 amino acids: CASSQDGGGAGNEQFF. The CDR3 DNA follows: TGTGCCAGCAGCCAAGATGGCGGGGGGGCCGGTAATGAGCAGTTCTTC.

V is TRBV3-1 and J is TRBJ1-5; perhaps TRBD1 as D (5 bases). The CDR3 is 13 amino acids. From germline, CDR1 is LGHDT and CDR2 YNNKEL (reference sequence). V dropped 5 bases and J dropped 7 bases, with 12 bases sitting between them. The CDR3 region has the DNA TGTGCCAGCAGCACCGGAGGGGCCCAGCCCCAGCATTTT. Protein product: CASSTGGAQPQHF. The variable domain in full, completed from reference TRBV3-1 and TRBJ1-5, reads DTAVSQTPKYLVTQMGNDKSIKCEQNLGHDTMYWYKQDSKKFLKIMFSYNNKELIINETVPNRFSPKSPDKAHLNLHINSLELGDSAVYFCASSTGGAQPQHFGDGTRLSIL.

This clonotype was observed a few times. This chain uses TRBV27 with TRBJ2-1, with 8 nucleotides matching TRBD1. Germline V CDR1 and CDR2: MNHEY, SMNVEV (reference sequence). The CDR3 is made up of 15 amino acids. Losses at the gene ends were 3 bases for V and 5 bases for J; bases not matched to a gene: 6. The CDR3 DNA sequence: TGTGCCAGCAGTTTCAGGACAGGGATCCACAATGAGCAGTTCTTC. Its protein product is CASSFRTGIHNEQFF.

This chain uses TRBV6-1 with TRBJ2-1, with D possibly matching TRBD2 (6 bases). Germline-derived CDR1 and CDR2 are MNHNS and SASEGT. V lost 4 bases to trimming and J lost 5 bases, with 15 bases between them. The CDR3 covers 15 residues. In DNA, the CDR3 is TGTGCCAGCAGTGGGGGACTGGAGACCGACAATGAGCAGTTCTTC. Its translation: CASSGGLETDNEQFF.

The CDR3 DNA reads TGTGCCAGCAGTTACACGGGGAACTTGGGGGCCAACGTCCTGACTTTC. It yields the protein CASSYTGNLGANVLTF. The V call is TRBV6-2 or TRBV6-3, the J call TRBJ2-6; D possibly corresponds to TRBD2 (5 bases). V was trimmed by 2 bases and J by 4 bases, leaving 12 bases between them. Germline CDR1 is MNHEY and CDR2 is SVGEGT. The CDR3 has 16 amino acids.